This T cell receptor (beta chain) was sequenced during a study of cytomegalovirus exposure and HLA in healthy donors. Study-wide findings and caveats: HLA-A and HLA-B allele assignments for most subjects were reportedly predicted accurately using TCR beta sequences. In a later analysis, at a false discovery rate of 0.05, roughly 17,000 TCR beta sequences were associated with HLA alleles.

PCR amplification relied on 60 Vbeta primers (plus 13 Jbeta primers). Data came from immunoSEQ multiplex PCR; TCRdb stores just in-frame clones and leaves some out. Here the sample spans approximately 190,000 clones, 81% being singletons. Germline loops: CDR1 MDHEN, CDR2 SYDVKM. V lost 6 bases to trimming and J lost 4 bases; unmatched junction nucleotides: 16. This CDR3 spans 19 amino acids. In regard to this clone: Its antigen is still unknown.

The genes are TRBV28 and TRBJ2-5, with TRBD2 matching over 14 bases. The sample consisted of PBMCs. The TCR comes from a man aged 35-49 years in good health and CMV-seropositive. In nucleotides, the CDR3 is TGTGCCAGCAGGGTGCCCCTCGGGACTAGCGGGAGAGAAGCAGAGACCCAGTACTTC. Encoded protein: CASRVPLGTSGREAETQYF.